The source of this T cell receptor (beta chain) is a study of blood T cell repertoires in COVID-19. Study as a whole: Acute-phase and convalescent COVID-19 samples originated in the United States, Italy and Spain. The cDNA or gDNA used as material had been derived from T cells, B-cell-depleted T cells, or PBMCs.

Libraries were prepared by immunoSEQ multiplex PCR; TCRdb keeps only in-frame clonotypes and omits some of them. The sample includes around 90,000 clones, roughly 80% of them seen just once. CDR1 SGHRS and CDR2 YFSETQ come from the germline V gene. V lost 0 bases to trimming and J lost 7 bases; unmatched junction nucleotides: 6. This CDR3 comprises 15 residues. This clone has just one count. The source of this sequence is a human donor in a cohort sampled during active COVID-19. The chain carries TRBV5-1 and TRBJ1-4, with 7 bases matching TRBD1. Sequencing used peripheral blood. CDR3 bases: TGCGCCAGCAGCTTGGCAGGGGGTAGGGGTGAAAAACTGTTTTTT. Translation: CASSLAGGRGEKLFF.